The 9 T cell receptor beta chains reported below all come from one sample, sequenced in a study of shared clonotypes between healthy human individuals. Sequencing was performed with immunoSEQ multiplex PCR; in TCRdb, only in-frame clones are kept and a portion is missing. The table lists around 1.1 million clones, about 80% of them singletons. The specimen sequenced was memory CD4+ T cells from PBMCs. The subset was: CD45RA-negative fraction. The receptors derive from a man younger than 30 in good health. Some clones in this sample may be carry-over from other donors' samples.

This chain uses TRBV6-6 with TRBJ2-7; D is possibly TRBD1 (6 bases). In germline, CDR1 is MNHNY, CDR2 SVGAGI (reference sequence). V was clipped by 4 bases and J by 0 bases, with 16 bases between them. The CDR3 runs 16 residues. CDR3 loop: CASSFSSTGNSYEQYF. The CDR3 DNA follows: TGTGCCAGCAGTTTCTCATCGACAGGTAACTCCTACGAGCAGTACTTC.

The chain combines TRBV30 with TRBJ2-1; 13 nucleotides line up with TRBD2. In germline, CDR1 is GTSNPN, CDR2 SVGIG (reference sequence). V lost 2 bases to trimming and J lost 8 bases; unmatched junction nucleotides: 15. The CDR3 covers 18 residues. The CDR3 loop reads CAWSPPTRTSGSLYEQFF. CDR3 in DNA: TGTGCCTGGAGTCCCCCCACCCGGACTAGCGGGAGTCTGTATGAGCAGTTCTTC.

The chain employs TRBV7-8 and TRBJ1-5, with D unclear. V lost 0 bases and J lost 7, with 13 bases in between. Germline V gene lookup returns CDR1 SGHVS and CDR2 FQNEAQ. The CDR3 is 15 residues long. The CDR3 coding sequence is TGTGCCAGCAGCTTAGCGTTGGCGGGAGGGCAGCCCCAGCATTTT. It is translated as CASSLALAGGQPQHF.

The V call is TRBV27, the J call TRBJ1-1; TRBD1 aligns across 7 bases. The CDR3 totals 13 residues. The junction had 5 bases not matched to a gene; V was cut back by 5 bases and J by 5 bases. Germline CDR1 is MNHEY and CDR2 is SMNVEV (reference sequence). CDR3 in DNA: TGTGCCAGCAGTAGCATCAGGGGGACTGAAGCTTTCTTT. It codes for CASSSIRGTEAFF.

The chain carries TRBV7-8 and TRBJ1-2, with 8 bases fitting TRBD1. The CDR3 totals 14 residues. The junction had 4 bases not matched to a gene; V was cut back by 3 bases and J by 4 bases. Germline values: CDR1 SGHVS, CDR2 FQNEAQ. The CDR3 here is CASSFDRGGYGYTF. Here the CDR3 DNA reads TGTGCCAGCAGCTTCGACAGGGGAGGCTATGGCTACACCTTC.

The V call is TRBV29-1, the J call TRBJ2-7, with D unclear. Per the germline V gene, CDR1 is SQVTM and CDR2 is ANQGSEA. V was clipped by 7 bases and J by 5 bases, with 15 bases between them. This CDR3 is built from 12 residues. Here the CDR3 DNA reads TGCAGCGCCGGACGGGCCCAGAACGAGCAGTACTTC. It specifies CSAGRAQNEQYF.

This chain joins TRBV11-3 and TRBJ2-2; unclear D gene. Trimming took off 5 bases at V and 1 base at J, with 5 bases between the two ends. Germline assignment: CDR1 SGHNT and CDR2 YENEEA. The CDR3 is 13 residues long. CDR3 sequence (DNA): TGTGCCAGCAGCCGCGAGAACACCGGGGAGCTGTTTTTT. Its translation: CASSRENTGELFF.

The chain carries TRBV19 and TRBJ2-1; the D gene is possibly TRBD1 (6 bases). Germline CDR1 reads LNHDA; CDR2 reads SQIVND (reference sequence). The CDR3 consists of 12 residues. Between the trimmed V and J ends, which lost 5 bases and 8 bases, there was a span of 10 bases. CDR3 sequence reads: CASSSQGYEQFF. The CDR3 DNA reads as TGTGCCAGTAGTTCACAGGGCTATGAGCAGTTCTTC.

V gene TRBV25-1 combines with J gene TRBJ1-4; D call uncertain. The CDR3 has 14 residues. Per germline, CDR1 MGHDK and CDR2 SYGVNS. Trimming stripped 5 bases from V and 8 bases from J, with 15 bases between. The DNA of the CDR3 is TGTGCCAGCAGTTGGGGATGGGCATACGAAAAACTGTTTTTT. This translates into CASSWGWAYEKLFF.